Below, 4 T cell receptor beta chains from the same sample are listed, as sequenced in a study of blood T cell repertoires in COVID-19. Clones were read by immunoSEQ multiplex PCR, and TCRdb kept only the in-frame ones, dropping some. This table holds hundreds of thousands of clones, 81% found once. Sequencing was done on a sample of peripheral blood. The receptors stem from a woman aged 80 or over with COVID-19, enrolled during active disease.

CDR3 sequence (DNA): TGTGCCAGCAGCTACACAGGGGGGAGAGGAGGCTACACCTTC. Translated: CASSYTGGRGGYTF. V and J are TRBV6-5 and TRBJ1-2; 8 bases align to TRBD1. CDR3 length equals 14 residues. Germline trimming cut 6 bases from V and 8 bases from J; bases unmatched to any gene: 11. In germline, CDR1 is MNHEY, CDR2 SVGAGI.

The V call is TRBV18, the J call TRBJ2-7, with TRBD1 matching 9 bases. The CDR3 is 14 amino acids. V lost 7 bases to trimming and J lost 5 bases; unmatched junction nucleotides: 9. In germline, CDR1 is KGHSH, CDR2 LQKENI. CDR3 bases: TGTGCCAGCTTGACCGGGACAGGGAACAACGAGCAGTACTTC. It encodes CASLTGTGNNEQYF.

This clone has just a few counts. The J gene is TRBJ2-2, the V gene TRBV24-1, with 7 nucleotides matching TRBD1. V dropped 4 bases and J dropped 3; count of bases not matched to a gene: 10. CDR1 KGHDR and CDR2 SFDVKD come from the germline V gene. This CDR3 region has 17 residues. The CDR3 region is CATSDPADRPHTGELFF. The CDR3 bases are TGTGCCACCAGTGACCCCGCGGACAGGCCACACACCGGGGAGCTGTTTTTT.

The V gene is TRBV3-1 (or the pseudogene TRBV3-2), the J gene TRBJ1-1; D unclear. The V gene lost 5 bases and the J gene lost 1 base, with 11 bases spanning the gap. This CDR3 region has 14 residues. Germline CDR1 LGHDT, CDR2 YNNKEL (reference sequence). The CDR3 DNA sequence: TGTGCCAGCAGCTCCAGACACTCGAACACTGAAGCTTTCTTT. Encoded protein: CASSSRHSNTEAFF.